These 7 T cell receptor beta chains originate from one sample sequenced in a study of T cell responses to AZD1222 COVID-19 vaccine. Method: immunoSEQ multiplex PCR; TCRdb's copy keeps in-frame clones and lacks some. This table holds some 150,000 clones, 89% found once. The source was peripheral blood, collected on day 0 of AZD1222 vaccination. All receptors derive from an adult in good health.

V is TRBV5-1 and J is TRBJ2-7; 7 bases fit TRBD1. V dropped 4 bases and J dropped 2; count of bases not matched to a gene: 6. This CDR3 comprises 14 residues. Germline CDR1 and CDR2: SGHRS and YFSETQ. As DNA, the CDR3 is TGCGCCAGCAGCCCCCGACAGGGTCCCTACGAGCAGTACTTC. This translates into CASSPRQGPYEQYF. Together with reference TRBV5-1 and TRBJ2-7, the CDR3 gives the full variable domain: KAGVTQTPRYLIKTRGQQVTLSCSPISGHRSVSWYQQTPGQGLQFLFEYFSETQRNKGNFPGRFSGRQFSNSRSEMNVSTLELGDSALYLCASSPRQGPYEQYFGPGTRLTVT.

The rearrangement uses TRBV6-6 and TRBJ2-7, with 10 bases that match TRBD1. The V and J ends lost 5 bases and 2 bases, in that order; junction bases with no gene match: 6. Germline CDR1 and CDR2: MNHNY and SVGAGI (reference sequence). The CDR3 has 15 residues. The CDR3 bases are TGTGCCAGCAGTGATGAGGGACAGGGGACCTACGAGCAGTACTTC. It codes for CASSDEGQGTYEQYF.

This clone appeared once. Here the CDR3 DNA reads TGTGCCAGTAGTGAGACAGGTGCACGCTACGAGCAGTACTTC. Translating it yields CASSETGARYEQYF. The V gene is TRBV19, the J gene TRBJ2-7; a possible D gene is TRBD1 (6 bases). V dropped 5 bases and J dropped 3 bases, with 14 bases sitting between them. The length of the CDR3 is 14 residues. Germline loops: CDR1 LNHDA, CDR2 SQIVND (reference sequence).

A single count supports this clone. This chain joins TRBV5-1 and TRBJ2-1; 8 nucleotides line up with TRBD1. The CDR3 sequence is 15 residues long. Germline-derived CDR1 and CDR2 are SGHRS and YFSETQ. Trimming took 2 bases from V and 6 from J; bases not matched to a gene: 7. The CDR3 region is CASSLGQGESNEQFF. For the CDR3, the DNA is TGCGCCAGCAGCTTAGGACAGGGTGAGTCCAATGAGCAGTTCTTC.

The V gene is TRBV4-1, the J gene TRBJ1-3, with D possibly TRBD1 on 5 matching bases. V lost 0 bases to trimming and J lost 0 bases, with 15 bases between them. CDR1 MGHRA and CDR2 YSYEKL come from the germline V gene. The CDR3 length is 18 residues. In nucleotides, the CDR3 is TGCGCCAGCAGCCAAGATTGGGGGAATTTTAGCTCTGGAAACACCATATATTTT. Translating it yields CASSQDWGNFSSGNTIYF.

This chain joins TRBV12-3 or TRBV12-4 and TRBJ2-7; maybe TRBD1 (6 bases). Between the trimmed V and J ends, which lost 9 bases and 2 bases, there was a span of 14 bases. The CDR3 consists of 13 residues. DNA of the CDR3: TGTGCCAGTTCACAGGGATCCCCCTACGAGCAGTACTTC. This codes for CASSQGSPYEQYF.

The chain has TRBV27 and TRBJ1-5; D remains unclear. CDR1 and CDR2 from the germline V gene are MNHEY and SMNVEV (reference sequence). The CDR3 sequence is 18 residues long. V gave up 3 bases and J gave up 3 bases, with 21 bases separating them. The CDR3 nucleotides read TGTGCCAGCAGTTTTCCGGTGTGTTTGCAGCCACTCAATCAGCCCCAGCATTTT. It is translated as CASSFPVCLQPLNQPQHF.